This T cell receptor beta chain was sequenced in a study of beta chain features in type 1 diabetes. At least ten counts were recorded for this clone. Its specificity is unknown. Findings and caveats of the study: A definitive answer on HLA type influencing TCRB rearrangement was not reached here. In comparison with healthy donors, patients had naive, central memory and Treg TCRB repertoires that appeared more similar. Patients and controls would share equally any PCR tilt toward shorter templates.

The CDR3 has 16 amino acids. With 6 bases clipped from V and 5 bases from J, the junction kept 12 bases outside the gene matches. Germline CDR1 KGHSH, CDR2 LQKENI. The purity of all sorted populations exceeded 95%. Every isolated RNA sample was fully reverse transcribed, so sequencing captured expressed TCRB transcripts. Assay: immunoSEQ multiplex PCR; the TCRdb copy retains only in-frame clones and omits some. The sample lists about 150,000 clones, approximately 8.1% seen once, with about 0.6% in the top ten. This clonotype originated in a young man in good health. The chain employs TRBV18 and TRBJ2-5, with TRBD1 matching 10 bases. Sequencing input: central memory CD4+ T cells from blood. The CDR3: CASSHPGQGTGETQYF. In nucleotides, the CDR3 is TGTGCCAGCTCGCACCCGGGACAGGGGACGGGGGAGACCCAGTACTTC.